This record covers a single T cell receptor beta chain. Its cognate antigen has yet to be identified. It has no much larger one-base neighbor in the sample; base qualities were not kept. Distinct nucleotide sequences in the sample also encode this CDR3. Per the germline V gene (reference sequence), SEHNR is the CDR1 and FQNEAQ is the CDR2. The CDR3, cysteine through phenylalanine, is 14 amino acids long. The retained sequence is limited to the CDR3, 42 bases, with the frame set at the first base. Deletion took 0 bases off V and 2 bases off J, with a span of 7 bases between the germline ends. This sample was included in a study of CD4 T cells in relation to SARS-CoV-2 and coronaviruses (TCRdb year 2021). Regarding the complete study: In the ViraFEST assay, PBMCs were cultured with antigen for approximately 9 days, after which TCR beta CDR3s were sequenced to identify clonal expansions specific to the antigen. HLA restriction was mapped for shared crossreactive spike epitopes using patient-derived lymphoblastoid cell lines. Memory CD4+ T cell crossreactivity between SARS-CoV-2 and common cold coronavirus spike proteins was assessed at the TCR clonotype level in the study. For other donors in the study, expansion assays were sequenced with a different, Illumina-based TCR-beta assay. An HIV-1 Nef peptide pool or a no-peptide culture served as the negative reference condition. The Adaptive Biotechnologies TCR-sequencing kit was used to sequence samples from a few pre-COVID donors and the naive versus memory experiments, whereas other data were Illumina-based.

The paper as a whole reports these results and caveats: No donor contributed both pre-pandemic and post-infection samples, which limited tracing the source of pre-existing responses. Memory CD4+ clonotypes crossrecognizing SARS-CoV-2 and at least one common cold coronavirus spike were found in 50% to 80% of donors. Significantly weaker SARS-CoV-2-driven expansion was shown by crossreactive clones than by monoreactive clones, consistent with antigenic imprinting. Since the crossreactivity analysis centred on spike protein, crossreactivity against other viral proteins was not assessed. The study was constrained by small numbers of patients and of tested TCRs.

Receptor amplification or capture employed the immunoSEQ multiplex PCR assay. The paper's processing steps were these. During preprocessing, nonproductive sequences were discarded, as were any CDR3s that did not begin with C, did not end with F or W, or were shorter than 7 amino acids. The MANAFEST web app was used to call antigen-specific clonotypes on the basis of expansion compared with the reference and with other culture wells. A clone was considered positive if the clone showed significant expansion compared with the reference culture in 2 of 3 replicate wells at an FDR below 0.05. To be called positive, a clone also had to show significant expansion compared with every other tandem well and an odds ratio greater than 5. CDR3 homology was quantified as pairwise Levenshtein distance, calculated with the stringdist R package after three terminal residues were trimmed from each end. Drawn from immuneACCESS, this table holds only the in-frame rearrangements with V and J called that TCRdb kept. Clones are partly lost; checked studies trace under half to an unresolved V gene and leave the rest unexplained. V, J and clone size reflect that table, while D and trimming were determined from the DNA. The sample table lists 15,000 to 25,000 clones, over 70% of them with a count of one. The top ten clones comprise roughly 22% of the sample.

CD4+ T cells from unexposed donors were collected before the COVID-19 pandemic (2011-2018). After less than eleven days of culture, CD4+ T cells were isolated with the EasySep CD4+ T cell isolation kit. As cell numbers permitted, CD4+ T cells from unexposed donors were tested for reactivity to SARS-CoV-2 S and N and to four common cold coronavirus spike pools. Around 1.9 million PBMCs per well were cultured in IMDM with around 4.8% human AB serum and 9.5 to 10 IU/ml IL-2. Half of the culture medium was replaced with fresh IL-2-containing medium on days 3 and 7. Triplicate replicate wells were generally used for each peptide culture condition. Leukapheresis product for the unexposed donors was purchased commercially. Ficoll-Paque PLUS gradient centrifugation was used to isolate PBMCs from leukapheresis product or whole blood. The PBMCs went either fresh into the expansion assay or into cryopreservation at -140 degrees C. The QIAamp Micro DNA Kit was used to extract genomic DNA from the CD4+ T cells.

The V and J genes are TRBV7-9 and TRBJ1-2, with the D gene uncertain. The specimen was CD4+ T cells from PBMCs, cultured in vitro. The TCR was taken from a human donor in good health. The CDR3 protein sequence reads: CASSLASGNYGYTF. In nucleotides, the sequence is TGTGCCAGCAGCTTAGCTTCGGGGAACTATGGCTACACCTTC.